These 10 T cell receptor beta chains came from one sample sequenced in a study of T cell repertoires in cytomegalovirus infection. TCRdb re-called the reads through MiXCR, storing one row per CDR3 protein. The sample has 350,000 to 400,000 distinct CDR3 sequences; around a third are singletons. Their recognized antigens are unknown. The specimen was cultured PBMCs, collected from culture after CMV antigen stimulation. These receptor sequences come from a human donor in good health (CMV status not recorded). Some clones in this sample may be carry-over from other donors' samples.

Comment on this clonotype: A much larger clone sits a single nucleotide away, making a read error possible. This chain connects TRBV7-2 to TRBJ2-3; 7 nucleotides align to TRBD2. The CDR3 has 15 amino acids. Per the germline V gene, CDR1 is SGHTA and CDR2 is FQGNSA. After removal of 1 base from V and 11 bases from J, the junction contained 12 bases not matched to a gene. DNA of the CDR3: TGTGCCAGCAGCTTAGGCGGGGGTGGGGGGAGACGGCAGTATTTT. Its translation is CASSLGGGGGRRQYF.

The chain has TRBV6-2 or TRBV6-3 and TRBJ2-7; 9 bases match TRBD2. This CDR3 has 15 amino acids. CDR1 is MNHEY, CDR2 SVGEGT, per germline. V was clipped by 6 bases and J by 4 bases; unmatched bases: 10. CDR3 sequence reads: CASSRGGSGRYEQYF. The DNA of the CDR3 is TGTGCCAGCAGCCGCGGGGGTAGCGGGAGATACGAGCAGTACTTC.

This clonotype has only a few counts. The chain joins TRBV14 to TRBJ2-2, with D unresolved. Germline V lookup: CDR1 SGHDN, CDR2 FVKESK. V dropped 1 base and J dropped 5 bases, with 5 bases sitting between them. CDR3 length: 13 residues. CDR3 in amino acids: CASSQVRTGELFF. In nucleotides, the CDR3 is TGTGCCAGCAGCCAAGTTAGAACCGGGGAGCTGTTTTTT.

V gene TRBV7-3 combines with J gene TRBJ2-3; D unclear. Germline CDR1 reads SGHTA; CDR2 reads FQGTGA. V gave up 4 bases and J gave up 0 bases, with 11 bases separating them. The CDR3 spans 15 residues. CDR3 amino acids: CASSSSRSSTDTQYF. The CDR3 coding sequence is TGTGCCAGCAGCTCCTCTAGGTCCAGCACAGATACGCAGTATTTT.

Only a few counts were recorded for this clonotype. The genes are TRBV10-3 and TRBJ2-1, with TRBD1 as a possible D gene (7 bases). Trimming stripped 7 bases from V and 2 bases from J, with 12 bases between. Germline V gene sequence: CDR1 ENHRY, CDR2 SYGVKD. The CDR3 spans 14 residues. CDR3 region: CAITAGQTYNEQFF. CDR3 sequence (DNA): TGTGCCATCACTGCGGGACAGACCTACAATGAGCAGTTCTTC.

This clonotype was seen many times. The chain uses TRBV7-8 and TRBJ1-2; the D gene is possibly TRBD1 (5 bases). The V gene's germline CDR1 is SGHVS and CDR2 FQNEAQ. CDR3 length: 13 residues. V was clipped by 1 base and J by 7 bases, with 10 bases between them. CDR3 amino acids: CASSLERRGGYTF. The CDR3 nucleotides read TGTGCCAGCAGCTTAGAGAGGAGGGGTGGCTACACCTTC.

This clonotype was seen at least ten times. This sequence joins TRBV7-2 and TRBJ2-1; D is unclear. CDR1 and CDR2 (germline): SGHTA, FQGNSA. The V end lost 5 bases, the J end lost 0 bases, and 14 bases lay between the germline ends. This CDR3 comprises 16 residues. In DNA form, the CDR3 reads TGTGCCAGCAGCCTAACTCGGACCAGCTCCTACAATGAGCAGTTCTTC. Translated, it gives CASSLTRTSSYNEQFF.

V is TRBV5-1 and J is TRBJ1-1; 10 bases fit TRBD1. CDR3 size: 14 residues. Germline CDR1 and CDR2: SGHRS and YFSETQ. Unmatched junction bases numbered 4, after V lost 4 bases and J lost 4 bases. CDR3 coding DNA: TGCGCCAGCAGCGTGGGACAGGGGAGCACTGAAGCTTTCTTT. Translated, it gives CASSVGQGSTEAFF.

This clonotype came up a few times. The chain employs TRBV10-3 and TRBJ1-6; TRBD1 matches 10 bases. V shed 10 bases, J shed 5 bases, and the junction held 2 bases outside the gene matches. The CDR3 loop spans 13 amino acids. Germline assignment: CDR1 ENHRY and CDR2 SYGVKD. The CDR3 region is CATGTGDNSPLHF. The CDR3 DNA reads TGTGCCACAGGGACAGGGGATAATTCACCCCTCCACTTT.

Only a few counts were recorded for this clonotype. The V call is TRBV9, the J call TRBJ2-1; the D call may be TRBD1 or TRBD2 (5 bases each). The germline gives CDR1 SGDLS, CDR2 YYNGEE. Trimming took 7 bases from V and 9 from J, leaving 23 bases between them. The CDR3 is made up of 15 amino acids. The CDR3 region has the DNA TGTGCCAGCGGGAAGTTCGGGACCCCTGGACTTGAGCAGTTCTTC. Translation gives CASGKFGTPGLEQFF.